Following are 29 T cell receptor beta chains from one sample sequenced in a study of cytomegalovirus exposure and HLA in healthy donors. The PCR used 60 Vbeta and 13 Jbeta primers. The table came from immunoSEQ multiplex PCR; TCRdb's copy has only in-frame clones and leaves some out. This table has more than 150,000 clones, about 82% appearing once. Sequencing was carried out using PBMCs. The receptor set was obtained from a woman aged 45 to 65 in good health and CMV-seropositive.

This clone was picked up a small number of times. The chain uses TRBV27 and TRBJ2-4; maybe TRBD2 (6 bases). V lost 3 bases and J 11 bases, leaving 20 bases between the germline ends. This CDR3 contains 15 residues. Per germline, CDR1 MNHEY and CDR2 SMNVEV (reference sequence). The CDR3 DNA follows: TGTGCCAGCAGTTTGGAGGGGCACCCACGGAGCGTTCAGTACTTC. Amino acids: CASSLEGHPRSVQYF.

The gene calls are TRBV4-3 and TRBJ1-5; possible D gene TRBD1, 5 bases. The CDR3 is 17 amino acids. The germline V gene has CDR1 LGHNA and CDR2 YSLEER. V was clipped by 0 bases and J by 9 bases, with 21 bases between them. The CDR3 DNA is TGCGCCAGCAGCCAAGATATCGGTGGGGCTTCCCTAGGGCCCCAGCATTTT. This translates into CASSQDIGGASLGPQHF.

The genes are TRBV11-2 and TRBJ2-1, with a weak D call TRBD2 (6 bases). V dropped 6 bases and J dropped 4 bases, with 19 bases sitting between them. The CDR3 length is 16 residues. The germline gives CDR1 SGHAT, CDR2 FQNNGV. DNA of the CDR3: TGTGCCAGCAGGTTTAGGAACGGGACTCGTTACAATGAGCAGTTCTTC. Its translation: CASRFRNGTRYNEQFF.

CDR3 DNA sequence: TGTGCCAGCAGTTTAGATGCAGGGGCCGGTGGCTACACCTTC. This gives the protein CASSLDAGAGGYTF. This sequence joins TRBV27 and TRBJ1-2, with D possibly matching TRBD1 (6 bases). From germline, CDR1 is MNHEY and CDR2 SMNVEV (reference sequence). The CDR3 is 14 residues long. V was pared by 2 bases and J by 7 bases, with 14 bases between.

The rearrangement links TRBV7-2 to TRBJ2-1, with D possibly matching TRBD1 (5 bases). Trimming removed 2 bases from V and 8 bases from J, with 13 bases in between. Germline loops: CDR1 SGHTA, CDR2 FQGNSA. This CDR3 is 14 amino acids long. For the CDR3, the DNA is TGTGCCAGCAGCTTATGGGGCAGTAAGTATGAGCAGTTCTTC. Protein product: CASSLWGSKYEQFF.

This chain connects TRBV18 to TRBJ2-7; 12 nucleotides agree with TRBD1. This CDR3 is 16 amino acids long. J gave up 5 bases and V 3 bases, and 8 bases lay outside the gene matches. Germline V gene sequence: CDR1 KGHSH, CDR2 LQKENI. This CDR3 is CASSPGWGQGANEQYF. CDR3 in DNA: TGTGCCAGCTCACCGGGTTGGGGACAGGGGGCCAACGAGCAGTACTTC.

This clone was picked up a small number of times. V usage is TRBV6-1 and J usage is TRBJ1-2; the match to TRBD1 covers 9 bases. Per germline, CDR1 MNHNS and CDR2 SASEGT. Trimming cost V 6 bases and J 8 bases; bases outside gene matches: 10. The CDR3 has 14 residues. The CDR3 nucleotides read TGTGCCAGCAGAGTGGACAGGGGACGGCGGGGCTACACCTTC. It codes for CASRVDRGRRGYTF.

This sequence joins TRBV6-1 and TRBJ1-2; 10 positions match TRBD1. With 6 bases clipped from V and 8 bases from J, the junction kept 6 bases outside the gene matches. This CDR3 region has 13 residues. Germline CDR1 reads MNHNS; CDR2 reads SASEGT. CDR3 sequence (DNA): TGTGCCAGCAGCTCTGGACAGGGGGGAGGCTACACCTTC. Its protein product is CASSSGQGGGYTF.

The chain carries TRBV6-1 and TRBJ1-2, with 8 bases that match TRBD1. V shed 6 bases and J 4 bases; nucleotides not matched to a gene: 10. The CDR3 contains 15 residues. The germline V gene has CDR1 MNHNS and CDR2 SASEGT. CDR3 DNA sequence: TGTGCCAGCAGCCCGGACAGGGCTTGGAGCTATGGCTACACCTTC. Residues: CASSPDRAWSYGYTF.

The CDR3 region is CASSLGRERGIGNTIYF. In DNA, the CDR3 is TGTGCCAGCAGCTTAGGCCGTGAACGGGGTATTGGAAACACCATATATTTT. V and J are TRBV7-6 and TRBJ1-3, with unresolved D. Trimming removed 1 base at V and 3 bases at J, with 16 bases between. Looked up from germline, CDR1 is SGHVS and CDR2 is FNYEAQ. CDR3 length: 17 amino acids.

This chain joins TRBV4-2 and TRBJ1-1; D not resolved. Germline V gene data show CDR1 as LGHNA and CDR2 as YNFKEQ. V lost 4 bases and J 1 base, leaving 10 bases between the germline ends. This CDR3 spans 14 amino acids. CDR3 in amino acids: CASSRPGANTEAFF. The CDR3 DNA is TGTGCCAGCAGCCGGCCGGGAGCGAACACTGAAGCTTTCTTT.

A single count supports this clone. The chain links TRBV11-2 to TRBJ1-2, with 8 bases matching TRBD1. The CDR3 runs to 16 residues. Germline values: CDR1 SGHAT, CDR2 FQNNGV. The J segment lost 4 bases and the V segment lost 0 bases, leaving 7 bases of the junction unmatched. The CDR3 here is CASSLDLGQAFYGYTF. For the CDR3, the DNA is TGTGCCAGCAGCTTAGATCTGGGACAGGCGTTCTATGGCTACACCTTC.

This clone appeared a few times. This rearrangement joins TRBV5-1 to TRBJ1-4, with D possibly matching TRBD1 (5 bases). V was pared by 5 bases and J by 6 bases, with 14 bases between. This CDR3 spans 14 amino acids. CDR1 is SGHRS, CDR2 YFSETQ, per germline. The CDR3 reads CASSWGYRDEKLFF. The CDR3 DNA reads as TGCGCCAGCAGTTGGGGCTACCGAGATGAAAAACTGTTTTTT. Full variable domain (missing parts from reference TRBV5-1 and TRBJ1-4): KAGVTQTPRYLIKTRGQQVTLSCSPISGHRSVSWYQQTPGQGLQFLFEYFSETQRNKGNFPGRFSGRQFSNSRSEMNVSTLELGDSALYLCASSWGYRDEKLFFGSGTQLSVL.

The V call is TRBV1, the J call TRBJ1-6; the listed D gene, TRBD1, was not tested against the DNA. TRBV1 is deemed a pseudogene. The CDR3 consists of 17 residues. CDR3 bases: TGCACCAGCAGCCAACCCGACAGTCATATATGGGATTCACCCCTCCACTTT. Translated: CTSSQPDSHIWDSPLHF.

This chain uses TRBV11-2 with TRBJ1-6, with TRBD1 as a possible D gene (5 bases). The CDR3 is 13 residues long. V dropped 7 bases and J dropped 10 bases, with 14 bases sitting between them. The germline V gene has CDR1 SGHAT and CDR2 FQNNGV. This CDR3 reads CASNGQGMSPLHF. CDR3 sequence (DNA): TGTGCCAGCAACGGCCAGGGTATGTCACCCCTCCACTTT.

This clone was found a few times. The rearrangement uses TRBV4-3 and TRBJ2-7, with a weak D call TRBD2 (5 bases). Germline CDR1 reads LGHNA; CDR2 reads YSLEER. The CDR3 runs to 14 residues. Trimming left V 0 bases short and J 3 bases short, with 9 bases between. The CDR3 nucleotides are TGCGCCAGCAGCCAAGACGGGAATTACTACGAGCAGTACTTC. Translating it yields CASSQDGNYYEQYF.

The chain carries TRBV7-2 and TRBJ1-5; 7 nucleotides match TRBD1. The V segment lost 4 bases and the J segment 6 bases; nucleotides outside the gene matches: 12. The CDR3 totals 16 residues. CDR1 is SGHTA, CDR2 FQGNSA, per germline. The CDR3 sequence: CASSSNTGEYSQPQHF. The CDR3 nucleotides read TGTGCCAGCAGCTCTAACACAGGGGAGTATAGTCAGCCCCAGCATTTT. Full variable domain (remainder filled in from reference TRBV7-2 and TRBJ1-5): GAGVSQSPSNKVTEKGKDVELRCDPISGHTALYWYRQSLGQGLEFLIYFQGNSAPDKSGLPSDRFSAERTGGSVSTLTIQRTQQEDSAVYLCASSSNTGEYSQPQHFGDGTRLSIL.

The chain is built from TRBV9 and TRBJ1-5; the D gene is possibly TRBD1 (6 bases). CDR1 is SGDLS, CDR2 YYNGEE, per germline. Trimming removed 0 bases from V and 2 bases from J, with 12 bases in between. CDR3 length: 16 amino acids. The CDR3 sequence is CASSVGGLVGNQPQHF. DNA for the CDR3: TGTGCCAGCAGCGTAGGGGGGCTGGTCGGCAATCAGCCCCAGCATTTT. The full variable domain, in which reference TRBV9 and TRBJ1-5 provide the parts outside the CDR3, is DSGVTQTPKHLITATGQRVTLRCSPRSGDLSVYWYQQSLDQGLQFLIQYYNGEERAKGNILERFSAQQFPDLHSELNLSSLELGDSALYFCASSVGGLVGNQPQHFGDGTRLSIL.

This rearrangement joins TRBV4-3 to TRBJ1-4; 9 bases fit TRBD1. V lost 1 base to trimming and J lost 1 base; unmatched junction nucleotides: 10. The CDR3 loop spans 19 amino acids. Germline-derived CDR1 and CDR2 are LGHNA and YSLEER. The CDR3 sequence: CASSQGGQGIRLTNEKLFF. CDR3 DNA: TGCGCCAGCAGCCAAGGCGGACAGGGGATAAGATTAACTAATGAAAAACTGTTTTTT.

The chain is built from TRBV6-6 and TRBJ1-1; D unresolved. Per germline, CDR1 MNHNY and CDR2 SVGAGI (reference sequence). V dropped 0 bases and J dropped 1 base, with 9 bases sitting between them. The CDR3 extends over 15 amino acids. Here the CDR3 DNA reads TGTGCCAGCAGTTACTCGGGGAGGACGAACACTGAAGCTTTCTTT. Its protein is CASSYSGRTNTEAFF.

This sequence joins TRBV27 and TRBJ1-1; the match to TRBD1 covers 9 bases. V was pared by 4 bases and J by 6 bases, with 12 bases of the junction left unmatched. Germline CDR1 is MNHEY and CDR2 is SMNVEV (reference sequence). The CDR3 totals 16 residues. CDR3 residues: CASSSHGTGSWAEAFF. As DNA, the CDR3 is TGTGCCAGCAGTTCCCACGGGACAGGGTCTTGGGCTGAAGCTTTCTTT.

The chain uses TRBV19 and TRBJ1-4; D uncertain. Trimming pared 5 bases from V and 8 bases from J, leaving 12 bases between. The CDR3 is 13 amino acids. From germline, CDR1 is LNHDA and CDR2 SQIVND (reference sequence). CDR3 amino acids: CASSWGAGEKLFF. Here the CDR3 DNA reads TGTGCCAGTAGTTGGGGAGCAGGCGAAAAACTGTTTTTT.

The V and J genes are TRBV9 and TRBJ2-2, with D maybe TRBD2 (9 bases). V lost 3 bases and J 11 bases, leaving 23 bases between the germline ends. Germline V gene sequence: CDR1 SGDLS, CDR2 YYNGEE. The CDR3 loop spans 16 amino acids. The CDR3, as DNA: TGTGCCAGCAGCGGACTAGCGGACAGGGTTGCCAAAGAGCTGTTTTTT. Protein sequence: CASSGLADRVAKELFF.

The gene calls are TRBV28 and TRBJ2-5; D gene uncertain. TRBJ2-7 matches the DNA end more closely, so the J call is doubtful. The CDR3 length is 13 residues. Per germline, CDR1 MDHEN and CDR2 SYDVKM. CDR3 in DNA: TGTGCCAGCAGCACATCGCTTAGCTACGAGCAGTACTTC. Residues: CASSTSLSYEQYF.

J is TRBJ2-7 and V is TRBV5-1; D remains ambiguous. The CDR3 is 13 amino acids. The V and J ends lost 4 bases and 5 bases respectively, with 13 bases between them. The germline V gene has CDR1 SGHRS and CDR2 YFSETQ. The CDR3: CASSPYQTNEQYF. CDR3 sequence (DNA): TGCGCCAGCAGCCCATACCAAACTAACGAGCAGTACTTC. The complete variable domain, with remaining parts taken from reference TRBV5-1 and TRBJ2-7, reads KAGVTQTPRYLIKTRGQQVTLSCSPISGHRSVSWYQQTPGQGLQFLFEYFSETQRNKGNFPGRFSGRQFSNSRSEMNVSTLELGDSALYLCASSPYQTNEQYFGPGTRLTVT.

The CDR3 region has the DNA TGTGCCAGCAGCCTTAAGGGACTTCAAGAGACCCAGTACTTC. Its protein is CASSLKGLQETQYF. This chain uses TRBV21-1 with TRBJ2-5; whether TRBD2, the table's D call, matches the DNA was not checked. TRBV21-1 is flagged as a pseudogene. The length of the CDR3 is 14 residues.

J is TRBJ1-2 and V is TRBV2; the match to TRBD1 covers 7 bases. Trimming cost V 7 bases and J 6 bases; bases outside gene matches: 5. The germline V gene has CDR1 SNHLY and CDR2 FYNNEI. The CDR3 runs to 12 residues. The CDR3 bases are TGTGCCAGCACCGCGGACAGGCATGGCTACACCTTC. Translated: CASTADRHGYTF.

The V and J genes are TRBV28 and TRBJ1-3; maybe TRBD1 (6 bases). The CDR3 loop spans 15 amino acids. Deletions cut 10 bases from V and 0 bases from J, with 16 bases between. CDR1 and CDR2 (germline): MDHEN, SYDVKM. The CDR3 spells CATQGWAISGNTIYF. The DNA of the CDR3 is TGTGCCACTCAGGGGTGGGCTATCTCTGGAAACACCATATATTTT.

This clone was counted between two and nine times. This sequence joins TRBV5-1 and TRBJ2-1, with 7 bases fitting TRBD2. The CDR3 totals 16 residues. The V gene's germline CDR1 is SGHRS and CDR2 YFSETQ. V lost 4 bases and J lost 2; bases outside the gene matches: 9. CDR3 protein: CASSPAGGSPYNEQFF. As DNA, the CDR3 is TGCGCCAGCAGCCCGGCGGGCGGGAGTCCCTACAATGAGCAGTTCTTC.